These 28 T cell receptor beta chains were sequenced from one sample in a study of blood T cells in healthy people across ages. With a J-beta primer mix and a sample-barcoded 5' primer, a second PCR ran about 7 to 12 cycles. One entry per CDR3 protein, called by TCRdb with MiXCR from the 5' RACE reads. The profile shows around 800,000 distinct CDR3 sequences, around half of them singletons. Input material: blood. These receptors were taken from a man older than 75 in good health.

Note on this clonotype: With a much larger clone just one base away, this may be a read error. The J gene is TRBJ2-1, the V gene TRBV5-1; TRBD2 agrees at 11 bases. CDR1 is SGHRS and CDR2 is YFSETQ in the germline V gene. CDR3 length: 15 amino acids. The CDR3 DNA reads TGCGTCAGCAGCTTGGTAGCGGGAGGGTATGATGAGCAGTTCTTC. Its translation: CVSSLVAGGYDEQFF.

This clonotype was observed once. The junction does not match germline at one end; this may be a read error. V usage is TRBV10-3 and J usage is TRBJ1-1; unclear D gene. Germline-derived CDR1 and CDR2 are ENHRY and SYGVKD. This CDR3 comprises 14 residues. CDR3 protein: CAISESLGNTKAFF. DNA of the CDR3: TGTGCCATCAGTGAGTCGTTAGGGAACACTAAAGCTTTCTTT.

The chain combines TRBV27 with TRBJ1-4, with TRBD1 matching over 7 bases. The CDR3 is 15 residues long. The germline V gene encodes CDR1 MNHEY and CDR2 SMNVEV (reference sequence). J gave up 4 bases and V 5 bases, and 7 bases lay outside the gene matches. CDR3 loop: CASSKQGRDNEKLFF. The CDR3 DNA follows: TGTGCCAGCAGTAAACAGGGGCGTGATAATGAAAAACTGTTTTTT.

CDR3 in DNA: TGTGCCAGCAGAGTAACTAGTCCTGATGGGTTCTTC. Translating gives CASRVTSPDGFF. The rearrangement links TRBV7-3 to TRBJ2-1; D might be TRBD2 (5 bases). The V and J ends lost 6 bases and 15 bases respectively, with 18 bases between them. The CDR3 contains 12 residues. CDR1 is SGHTA and CDR2 is FQGTGA in the germline V gene.

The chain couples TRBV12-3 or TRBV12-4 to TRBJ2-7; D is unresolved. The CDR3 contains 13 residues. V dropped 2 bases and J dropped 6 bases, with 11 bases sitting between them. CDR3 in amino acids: CASSLRAAAEQYF. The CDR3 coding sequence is TGTGCCAGCAGTTTAAGGGCAGCCGCCGAGCAGTACTTC.

DNA of the CDR3: TGTGCCAGTAGTATGAGAACAGGAGAAGTCAATCAGCCCCAGCATTTT. Translated: CASSMRTGEVNQPQHF. V is TRBV19 and J is TRBJ1-5, with D tentatively TRBD1 (5 bases). The CDR3 totals 16 residues. V was clipped by 3 bases and J by 3 bases, with 15 bases between them. CDR1 and CDR2 from the germline V gene are LNHDA and SQIVND (reference sequence).

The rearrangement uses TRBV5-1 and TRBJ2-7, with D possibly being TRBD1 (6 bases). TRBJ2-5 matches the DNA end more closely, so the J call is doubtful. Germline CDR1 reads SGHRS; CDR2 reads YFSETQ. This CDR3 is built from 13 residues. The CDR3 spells CASSAGQLRTQYF. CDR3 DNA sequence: TGCGCCAGCAGCGCTGGACAGCTCAGGACCCAGTACTTC.

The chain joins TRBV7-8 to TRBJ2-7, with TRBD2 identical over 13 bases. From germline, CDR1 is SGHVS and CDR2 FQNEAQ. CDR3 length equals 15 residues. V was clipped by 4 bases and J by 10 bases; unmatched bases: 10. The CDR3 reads CASSSTLRTSGRQYF. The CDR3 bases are TGTGCCAGCAGCTCGACACTCCGGACTAGCGGGAGACAGTACTTC.

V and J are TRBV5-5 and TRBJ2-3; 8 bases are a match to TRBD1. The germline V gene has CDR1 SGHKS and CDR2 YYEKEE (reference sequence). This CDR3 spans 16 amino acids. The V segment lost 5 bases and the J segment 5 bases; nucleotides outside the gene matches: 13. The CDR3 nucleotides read TGTGCCAGCAGTATGGAGGGCCAGGGGGCCGGAGATACGCAGTATTTT. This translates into CASSMEGQGAGDTQYF.

Here the CDR3 reads CASSQDRGEYYEQYF. In nucleotides, the CDR3 is TGTGCCAGCAGCCAAGACAGGGGGGAATACTACGAGCAGTACTTC. This chain joins TRBV4-2 and TRBJ2-4; tentative D call: TRBD1 (7 bases). The J call may be wrong; the DNA end is better matched by TRBJ2-7. The germline gives CDR1 LGHNA, CDR2 YNFKEQ. The CDR3 is made up of 15 amino acids.

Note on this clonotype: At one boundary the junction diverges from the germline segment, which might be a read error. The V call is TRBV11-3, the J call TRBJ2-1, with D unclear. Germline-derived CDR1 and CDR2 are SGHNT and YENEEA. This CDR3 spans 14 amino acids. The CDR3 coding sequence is TGTGCCGGCAGCCGAACCCTAGGGAACAATGAGCAGTTCTTC. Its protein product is CAGSRTLGNNEQFF.

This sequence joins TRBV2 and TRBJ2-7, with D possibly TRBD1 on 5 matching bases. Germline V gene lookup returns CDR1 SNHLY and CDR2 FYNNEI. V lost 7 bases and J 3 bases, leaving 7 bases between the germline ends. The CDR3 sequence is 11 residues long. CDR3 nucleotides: TGTGCCAGCAACAGGTACTACGAGCAGTACTTC. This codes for CASNRYYEQYF.

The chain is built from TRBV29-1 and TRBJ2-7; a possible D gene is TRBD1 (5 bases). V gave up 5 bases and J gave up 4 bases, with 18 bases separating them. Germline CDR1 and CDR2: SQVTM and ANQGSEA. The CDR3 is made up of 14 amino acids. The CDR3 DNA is TGCAGCGTTACGACGGACATACCCCCGTACGAGCAGTACTTC. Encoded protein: CSVTTDIPPYEQYF.

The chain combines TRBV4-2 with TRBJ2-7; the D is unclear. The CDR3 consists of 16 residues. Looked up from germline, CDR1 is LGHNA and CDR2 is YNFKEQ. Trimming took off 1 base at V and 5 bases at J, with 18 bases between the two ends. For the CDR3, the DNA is TGTGCCAGCAGCCAAGTGGGCGGACCGGAGTTCGACGAGCAGTACTTC. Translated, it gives CASSQVGGPEFDEQYF.

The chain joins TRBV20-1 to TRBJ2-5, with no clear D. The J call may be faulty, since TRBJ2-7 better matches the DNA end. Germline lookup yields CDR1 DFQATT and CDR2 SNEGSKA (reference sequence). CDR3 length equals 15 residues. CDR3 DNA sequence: TGCAGTGCTAGAGGCCGAATTGCCAACCCCTACGAGCAGTACTTC. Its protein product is CSARGRIANPYEQYF.

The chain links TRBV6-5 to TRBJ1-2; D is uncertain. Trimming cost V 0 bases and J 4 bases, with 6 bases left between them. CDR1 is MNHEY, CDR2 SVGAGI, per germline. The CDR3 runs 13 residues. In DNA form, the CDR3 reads TGTGCCAGCAGTTACTCAGCAGTCTATGGCTACACCTTC. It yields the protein CASSYSAVYGYTF.

The CDR3: CASSPNSGGPMETQYF. CDR3 DNA sequence: TGTGCCAGCAGCCCGAATAGCGGGGGACCCATGGAGACCCAGTACTTC. The chain couples TRBV12-3 or TRBV12-4 to TRBJ2-5, with TRBD2 matching over 9 bases. With V trimmed by 6 bases and J by 5 bases, 13 bases remained unmatched. The CDR3 has 16 amino acids.

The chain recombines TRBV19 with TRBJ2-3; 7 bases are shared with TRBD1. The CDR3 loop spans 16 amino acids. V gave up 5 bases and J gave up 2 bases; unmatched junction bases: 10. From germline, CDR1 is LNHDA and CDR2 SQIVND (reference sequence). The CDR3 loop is CASSLSDRSITDTQYF. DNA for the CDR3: TGTGCCAGTAGTCTATCGGACAGGTCCATCACAGATACGCAGTATTTT.

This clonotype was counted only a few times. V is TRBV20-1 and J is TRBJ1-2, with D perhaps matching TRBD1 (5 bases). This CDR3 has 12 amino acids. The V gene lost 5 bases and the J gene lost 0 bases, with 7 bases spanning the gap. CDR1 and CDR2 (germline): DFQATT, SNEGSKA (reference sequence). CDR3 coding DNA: TGCAGTGCTGGGGCTTCTAACTATGGCTACACCTTC. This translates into CSAGASNYGYTF.

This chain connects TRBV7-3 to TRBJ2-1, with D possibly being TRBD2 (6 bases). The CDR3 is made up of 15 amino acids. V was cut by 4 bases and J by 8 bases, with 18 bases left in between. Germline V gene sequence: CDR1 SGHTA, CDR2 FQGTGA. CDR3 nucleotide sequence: TGTGCCAGCAGCTCCTCTCTGGGGGGATACGATGAGCAGTTCTTC. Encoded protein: CASSSSLGGYDEQFF.

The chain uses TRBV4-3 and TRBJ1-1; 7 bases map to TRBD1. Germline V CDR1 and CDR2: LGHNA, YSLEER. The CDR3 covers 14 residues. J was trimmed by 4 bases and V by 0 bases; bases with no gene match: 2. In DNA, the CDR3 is TGCGCCAGCAGCCAAGAGTACAGGGGCACTGAAGCTTTCTTT. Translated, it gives CASSQEYRGTEAFF.

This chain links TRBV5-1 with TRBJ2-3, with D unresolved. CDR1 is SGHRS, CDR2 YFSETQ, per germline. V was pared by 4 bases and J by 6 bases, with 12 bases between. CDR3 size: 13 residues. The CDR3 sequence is CASSGLAEDTQYF. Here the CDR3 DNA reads TGCGCCAGCAGCGGGTTAGCCGAGGATACGCAGTATTTT. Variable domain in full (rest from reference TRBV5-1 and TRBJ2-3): KAGVTQTPRYLIKTRGQQVTLSCSPISGHRSVSWYQQTPGQGLQFLFEYFSETQRNKGNFPGRFSGRQFSNSRSEMNVSTLELGDSALYLCASSGLAEDTQYFGPGTRLTVL.

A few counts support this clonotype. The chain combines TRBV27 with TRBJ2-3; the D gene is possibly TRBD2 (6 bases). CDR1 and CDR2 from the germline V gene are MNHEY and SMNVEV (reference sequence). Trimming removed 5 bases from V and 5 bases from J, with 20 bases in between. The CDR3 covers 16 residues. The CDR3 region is CASSQSLSSELDTQYF. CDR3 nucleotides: TGTGCCAGCAGTCAATCCCTTTCTAGCGAATTAGATACGCAGTATTTT.

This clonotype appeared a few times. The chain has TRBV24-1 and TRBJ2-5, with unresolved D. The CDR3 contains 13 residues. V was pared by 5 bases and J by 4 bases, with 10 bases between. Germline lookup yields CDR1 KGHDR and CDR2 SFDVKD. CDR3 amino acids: CATSGSSIETQYF. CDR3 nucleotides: TGTGCCACCAGTGGTAGTAGTATAGAGACCCAGTACTTC.

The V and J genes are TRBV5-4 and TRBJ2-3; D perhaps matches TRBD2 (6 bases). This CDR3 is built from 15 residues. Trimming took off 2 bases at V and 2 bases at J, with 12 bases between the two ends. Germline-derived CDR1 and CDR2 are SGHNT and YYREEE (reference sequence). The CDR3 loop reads CASSFKGGTTDTQYF. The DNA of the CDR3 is TGTGCCAGCAGCTTTAAAGGAGGGACCACAGATACGCAGTATTTT.

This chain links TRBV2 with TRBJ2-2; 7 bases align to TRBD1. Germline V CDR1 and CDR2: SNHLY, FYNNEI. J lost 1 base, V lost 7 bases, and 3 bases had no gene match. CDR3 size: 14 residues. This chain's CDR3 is CASIRTGNTGELFF. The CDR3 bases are TGTGCCAGCATTCGGACAGGGAACACCGGGGAGCTGTTTTTT.

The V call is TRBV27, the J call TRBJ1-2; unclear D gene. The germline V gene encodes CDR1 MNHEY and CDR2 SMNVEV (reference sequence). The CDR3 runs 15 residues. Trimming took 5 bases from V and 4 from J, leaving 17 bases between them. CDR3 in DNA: TGTGCCAGCAGTCCTCGGCGGGCCCGTGGCTATGGCTACACCTTC. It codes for CASSPRRARGYGYTF.

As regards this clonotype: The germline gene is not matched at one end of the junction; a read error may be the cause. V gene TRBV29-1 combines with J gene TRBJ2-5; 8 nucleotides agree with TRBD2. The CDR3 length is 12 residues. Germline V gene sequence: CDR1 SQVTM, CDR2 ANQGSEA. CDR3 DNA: TGCAGCGTTGGGACTAGCCAAGAGGCCCAGTACTTC. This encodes CSVGTSQEAQYF.